This T cell receptor (beta chain) comes out of a study of T cell responses to AZD1222 COVID-19 vaccine. Notes on this clone: What it binds is unknown.

Study-wide results and caveats: Increases in Spike-specific TCR breadth and depth were seen after two AZD1222 doses. It was only after the peak T cell response that any repertoires were sampled. Most donors were white British and more were female, and clonal diversity was possibly underestimated.

Data came from immunoSEQ multiplex PCR; TCRdb stores just in-frame clones and leaves some out. The repertoire has approximately 80,000 clones, about 87% of them found once; the top ten carry 5.7%. CDR1 and CDR2 from the germline V gene are MGHRA and YSYEKL. CDR3 size: 16 residues. Trimming cost V 0 bases and J 1 base, with 9 bases left between them. V usage is TRBV4-1 and J usage is TRBJ2-2, with unresolved D. This TCR came from an adult in good health. The starting material was peripheral blood, obtained on day 0 of AZD1222 vaccination. The CDR3 DNA reads as TGCGCCAGCAGCCAAGATCCTACGGGGAACACCGGGGAGCTGTTTTTT. Translating gives CASSQDPTGNTGELFF.